These 10 T cell receptor beta chains share one sample of origin, sequenced in a study of identical twins. MiXCR, applied by TCRdb to the 5' RACE reads, yields one record per CDR3 protein. The repertoire includes approximately 600,000 distinct CDR3 sequences, more than 9% of them detected once, and 2.5% to 3.5% sits in the top ten. These data also featured in a second study, about yellow fever vaccine responses in identical twins.

The sample taken for sequencing was PBMCs. The receptors were gathered from a woman aged 18-29 years in good health.

This clonotype showed up many times. The chain employs TRBV29-1 and TRBJ2-2; 7 bases line up with TRBD2. V lost 7 bases to trimming and J lost 0 bases; unmatched junction nucleotides: 2. Germline V CDR1 and CDR2: SQVTM, ANQGSEA. This CDR3 has 13 residues. For the CDR3, the DNA is TGCAGCGCTGCGGGAGCGAACACCGGGGAGCTGTTTTTT. This codes for CSAAGANTGELFF.

The chain joins TRBV20-1 to TRBJ2-1, with 16 bases matching TRBD2. Germline trimming cut 5 bases from V and 6 bases from J; bases unmatched to any gene: 7. This CDR3 has 16 residues. The germline gives CDR1 DFQATT, CDR2 SNEGSKA (reference sequence). The CDR3 loop reads CSASGLAGGNTNEQFF. Here the CDR3 DNA reads TGCAGTGCTTCGGGACTAGCGGGAGGGAACACCAATGAGCAGTTCTTC.

This clonotype showed up just a few times. The chain combines TRBV14 with TRBJ2-1; 8 bases align to TRBD2. The CDR3 extends over 18 amino acids. Germline V gene data show CDR1 as SGHDN and CDR2 as FVKESK. V shed 0 bases and J 2 bases; nucleotides not matched to a gene: 9. This chain's CDR3 is CASSQDRSAGGPYNEQFF. The CDR3 region has the DNA TGTGCCAGCAGCCAAGATAGGTCCGCGGGAGGTCCCTACAATGAGCAGTTCTTC.

The table lists this clonotype with a few counts. The gene calls are TRBV20-1 and TRBJ2-7; D possibly corresponds to TRBD2 (7 bases). CDR1 and CDR2 (germline): DFQATT, SNEGSKA (reference sequence). CDR3 length: 13 amino acids. Trimming stripped 6 bases from V and 3 bases from J, with 15 bases between. DNA for the CDR3: TGCAGTGCCATGGGGGGGCCTAGCTACGAGCAGTACTTC. It encodes CSAMGGPSYEQYF.

This clonotype was detected many times. The gene calls are TRBV20-1 and TRBJ1-6; 9 bases agree with TRBD1. The CDR3 contains 15 residues. CDR1 is DFQATT and CDR2 is SNEGSKA in the germline V gene (reference sequence). Germline trimming cut 1 base from V and 5 bases from J; bases unmatched to any gene: 3. The CDR3 DNA follows: TGCAGTGCTAGAGGACAGGGGGAGAATAATTCACCCCTCCACTTT. This codes for CSARGQGENNSPLHF.

This clonotype was counted ten times or more. This chain joins TRBV4-3 and TRBJ2-7; 12 bases agree with TRBD2. The germline V gene has CDR1 LGHNA and CDR2 YSLEER. J gave up 3 bases and V 4 bases, and 4 bases lay outside the gene matches. CDR3 size: 15 residues. The CDR3 nucleotides read TGCGCCAGCAGCCCGACTAGCGGGAGATTCTACGAGCAGTACTTC. Amino acids: CASSPTSGRFYEQYF.

This clonotype was counted between two and nine times. The chain joins TRBV6-5 to TRBJ1-4, with 7 bases fitting TRBD1. CDR1 is MNHEY and CDR2 is SVGAGI in the germline V gene. The V and J ends lost 4 bases and 5 bases, in that order; junction bases with no gene match: 4. The CDR3 is 14 amino acids. In DNA form, the CDR3 reads TGTGCCAGCAGTTCGGGACAGCTCAATGAAAAACTGTTTTTT. Its protein is CASSSGQLNEKLFF.

This clonotype has more than one count but fewer than ten. This chain joins TRBV10-3 and TRBJ2-7, with a possible D match to TRBD1 (5 bases). Germline loops: CDR1 ENHRY, CDR2 SYGVKD. V gave up 2 bases and J gave up 0 bases, with 8 bases separating them. The CDR3 consists of 14 residues. The CDR3 is CAISETGPSYEQYF. Written as DNA, the CDR3 is TGTGCCATCAGTGAGACAGGACCCTCCTACGAGCAGTACTTC.

At least ten counts were recorded for this clonotype. This chain links TRBV29-1 with TRBJ1-5; maybe TRBD1 (5 bases). V was cut by 3 bases and J by 11 bases, with 17 bases left in between. Germline V CDR1 and CDR2: SQVTM, ANQGSEA. The CDR3 is 13 amino acids. This chain's CDR3 is CSVEWDGGRTQHF. The DNA of the CDR3 is TGCAGCGTTGAGTGGGACGGAGGGAGGACCCAGCATTTT. The full variable domain, completed using reference TRBV29-1 and TRBJ1-5, is SAVISQKPSRDICQRGTSLTIQCQVDSQVTMMFWYRQQPGQSLTLIATANQGSEATYESGFVIDKFPISRPNLTFSTLTVSNMSPEDSSIYLCSVEWDGGRTQHFGDGTRLSIL.

This clonotype was seen ten or more times. The gene calls are TRBV12-3 or TRBV12-4 and TRBJ2-1, with 8 nucleotides matching TRBD1. CDR3 length: 18 residues. The V gene end was trimmed by 5 bases and the J gene end by 2 bases; junction bases not matched to a gene: 14. CDR3 region: CASSIPTSGGPTYNEQFF. CDR3 sequence (DNA): TGTGCCAGCAGTATACCGACCTCAGGGGGCCCGACCTACAATGAGCAGTTCTTC.